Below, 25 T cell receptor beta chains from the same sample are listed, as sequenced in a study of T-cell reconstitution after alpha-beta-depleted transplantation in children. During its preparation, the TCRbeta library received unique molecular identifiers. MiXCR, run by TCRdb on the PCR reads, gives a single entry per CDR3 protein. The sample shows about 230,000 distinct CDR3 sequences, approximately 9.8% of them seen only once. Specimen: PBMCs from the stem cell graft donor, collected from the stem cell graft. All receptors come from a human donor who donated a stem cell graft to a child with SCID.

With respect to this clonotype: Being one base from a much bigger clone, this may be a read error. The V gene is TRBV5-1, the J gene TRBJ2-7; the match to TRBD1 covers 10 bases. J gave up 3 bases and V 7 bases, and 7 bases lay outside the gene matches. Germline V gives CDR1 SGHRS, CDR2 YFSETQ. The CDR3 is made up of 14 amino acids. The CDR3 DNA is TGCGCCAGCCGCAAGGACAGGGGGGACTACGAGCAGTACTTC. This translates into CASRKDRGDYEQYF.

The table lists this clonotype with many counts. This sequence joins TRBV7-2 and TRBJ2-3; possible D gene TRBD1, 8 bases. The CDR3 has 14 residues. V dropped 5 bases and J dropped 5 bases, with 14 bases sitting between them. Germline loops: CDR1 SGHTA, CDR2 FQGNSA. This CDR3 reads CASSTHRGGDTQYF. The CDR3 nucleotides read TGTGCCAGCAGCACACACAGGGGGGGAGATACGCAGTATTTT.

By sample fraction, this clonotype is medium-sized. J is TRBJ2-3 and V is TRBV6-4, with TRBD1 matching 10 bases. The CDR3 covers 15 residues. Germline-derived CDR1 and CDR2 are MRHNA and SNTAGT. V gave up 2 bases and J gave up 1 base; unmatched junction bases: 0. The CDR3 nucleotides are TGTGCCAGCAGTGACGGGACAGGGGGCACAGATACGCAGTATTTT. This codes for CASSDGTGGTDTQYF.

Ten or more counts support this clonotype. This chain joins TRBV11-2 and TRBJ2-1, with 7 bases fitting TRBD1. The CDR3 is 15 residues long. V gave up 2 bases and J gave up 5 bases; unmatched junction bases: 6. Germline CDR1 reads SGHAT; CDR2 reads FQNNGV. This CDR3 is CASSLFGQAHNEQFF. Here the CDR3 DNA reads TGTGCCAGCAGCTTATTTGGACAGGCCCACAATGAGCAGTTCTTC.

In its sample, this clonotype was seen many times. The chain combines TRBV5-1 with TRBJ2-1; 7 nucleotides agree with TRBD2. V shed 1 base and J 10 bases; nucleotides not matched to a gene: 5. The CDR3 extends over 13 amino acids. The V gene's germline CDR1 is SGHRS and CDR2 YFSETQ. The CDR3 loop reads CASSLFMRGEQFF. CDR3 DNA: TGCGCCAGCAGCTTGTTCATGCGGGGGGAGCAGTTCTTC. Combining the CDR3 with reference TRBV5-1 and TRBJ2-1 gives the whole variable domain KAGVTQTPRYLIKTRGQQVTLSCSPISGHRSVSWYQQTPGQGLQFLFEYFSETQRNKGNFPGRFSGRQFSNSRSEMNVSTLELGDSALYLCASSLFMRGEQFFGPGTRLTVL.

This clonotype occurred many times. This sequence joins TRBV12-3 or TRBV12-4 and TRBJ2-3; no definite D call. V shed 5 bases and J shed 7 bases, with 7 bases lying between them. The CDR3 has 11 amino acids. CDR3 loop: CASSLTNTQYF. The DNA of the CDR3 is TGTGCCAGCAGTCTTACGAATACGCAGTATTTT.

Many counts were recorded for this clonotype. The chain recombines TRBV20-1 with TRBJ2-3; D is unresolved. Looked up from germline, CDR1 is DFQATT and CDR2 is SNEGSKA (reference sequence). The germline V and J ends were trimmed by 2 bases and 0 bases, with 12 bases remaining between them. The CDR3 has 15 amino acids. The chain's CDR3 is CSARMLIPSTDTQYF. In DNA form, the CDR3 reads TGCAGTGCTAGAATGCTGATTCCTAGCACAGATACGCAGTATTTT.

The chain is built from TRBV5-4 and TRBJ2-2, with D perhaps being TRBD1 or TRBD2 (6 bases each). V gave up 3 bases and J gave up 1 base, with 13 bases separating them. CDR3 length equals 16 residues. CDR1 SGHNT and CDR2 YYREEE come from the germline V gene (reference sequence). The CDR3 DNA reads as TGTGCCAGCAGCTGGGGGGCGAGACAGAACACCGGGGAGCTGTTTTTT. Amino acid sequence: CASSWGARQNTGELFF.

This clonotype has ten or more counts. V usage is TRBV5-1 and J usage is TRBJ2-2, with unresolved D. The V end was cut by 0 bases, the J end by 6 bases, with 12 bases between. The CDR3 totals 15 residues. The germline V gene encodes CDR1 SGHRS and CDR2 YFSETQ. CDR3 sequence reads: CASSLVMRPAGELFF. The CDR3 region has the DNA TGCGCCAGCAGCTTGGTCATGCGTCCCGCCGGGGAGCTGTTTTTT.

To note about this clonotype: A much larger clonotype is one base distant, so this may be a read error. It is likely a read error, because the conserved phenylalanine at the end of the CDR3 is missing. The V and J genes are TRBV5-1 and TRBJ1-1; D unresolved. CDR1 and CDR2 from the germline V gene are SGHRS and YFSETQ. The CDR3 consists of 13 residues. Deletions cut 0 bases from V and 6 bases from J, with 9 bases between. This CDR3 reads CASSLGRDAEAFY. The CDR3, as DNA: TGCGCCAGCAGCTTGGGAAGAGACGCTGAAGCTTTCTAT.

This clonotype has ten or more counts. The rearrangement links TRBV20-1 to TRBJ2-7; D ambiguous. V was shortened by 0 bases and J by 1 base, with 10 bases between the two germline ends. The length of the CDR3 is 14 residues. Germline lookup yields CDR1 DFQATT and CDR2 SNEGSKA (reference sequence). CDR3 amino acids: CSARDRAGSYEQYF. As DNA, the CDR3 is TGCAGTGCTAGAGATCGGGCAGGATCCTACGAGCAGTACTTC.

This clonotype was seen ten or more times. The CDR3 is CSAPGPAADTQYF. The CDR3 DNA sequence: TGCAGTGCCCCGGGCCCCGCGGCTGATACGCAGTATTTT. The gene calls are TRBV20-1 and TRBJ2-3; the D is unclear. The CDR3 runs 13 residues. Germline lookup yields CDR1 DFQATT and CDR2 SNEGSKA (reference sequence). Trimming removed 6 bases at V and 6 bases at J, with 16 bases between.

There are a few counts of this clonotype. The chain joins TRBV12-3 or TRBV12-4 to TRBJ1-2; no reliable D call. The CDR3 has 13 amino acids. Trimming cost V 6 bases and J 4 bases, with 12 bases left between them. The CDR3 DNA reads TGTGCCAGCAGCGTCGCTGGGAGCTATGGCTACACCTTC. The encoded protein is CASSVAGSYGYTF.

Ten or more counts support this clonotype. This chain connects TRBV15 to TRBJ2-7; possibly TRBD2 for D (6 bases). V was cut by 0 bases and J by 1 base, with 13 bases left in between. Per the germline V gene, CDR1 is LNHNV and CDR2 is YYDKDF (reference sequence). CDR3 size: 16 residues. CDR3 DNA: TGTGCCACCAGCAGAGATCTGTGGGGGGAATCCTACGAGCAGTACTTC. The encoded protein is CATSRDLWGESYEQYF.

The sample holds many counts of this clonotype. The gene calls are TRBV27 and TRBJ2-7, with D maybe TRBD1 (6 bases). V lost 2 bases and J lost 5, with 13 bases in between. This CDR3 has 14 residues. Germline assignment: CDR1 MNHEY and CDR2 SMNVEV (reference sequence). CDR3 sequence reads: CASSLIRDTNEQYF. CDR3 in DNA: TGTGCCAGCAGTTTAATTAGGGACACCAACGAGCAGTACTTC.

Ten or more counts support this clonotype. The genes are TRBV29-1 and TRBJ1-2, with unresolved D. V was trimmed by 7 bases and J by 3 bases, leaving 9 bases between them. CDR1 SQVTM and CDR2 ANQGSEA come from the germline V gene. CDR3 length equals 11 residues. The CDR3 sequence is CSAGTDYGYTF. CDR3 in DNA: TGCAGCGCCGGCACAGACTATGGCTACACCTTC. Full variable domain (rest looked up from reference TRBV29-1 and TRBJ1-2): SAVISQKPSRDICQRGTSLTIQCQVDSQVTMMFWYRQQPGQSLTLIATANQGSEATYESGFVIDKFPISRPNLTFSTLTVSNMSPEDSSIYLCSAGTDYGYTFGSGTRLTVV.

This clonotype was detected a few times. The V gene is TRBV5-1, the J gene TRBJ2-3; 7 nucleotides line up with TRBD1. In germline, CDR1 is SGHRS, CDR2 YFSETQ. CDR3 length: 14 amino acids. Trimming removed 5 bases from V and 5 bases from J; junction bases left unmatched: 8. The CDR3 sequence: CASSKGTVGDTQYF. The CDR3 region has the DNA TGCGCCAGCAGTAAGGGGACAGTTGGAGATACGCAGTATTTT. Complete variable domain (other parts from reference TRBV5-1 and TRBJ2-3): KAGVTQTPRYLIKTRGQQVTLSCSPISGHRSVSWYQQTPGQGLQFLFEYFSETQRNKGNFPGRFSGRQFSNSRSEMNVSTLELGDSALYLCASSKGTVGDTQYFGPGTRLTVL.

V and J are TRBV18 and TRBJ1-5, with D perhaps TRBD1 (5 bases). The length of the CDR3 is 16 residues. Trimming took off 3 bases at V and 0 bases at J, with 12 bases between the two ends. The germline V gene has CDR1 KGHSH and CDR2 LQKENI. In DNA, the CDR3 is TGTGCCAGCTCACCGACGGATCAGGGTAGCAATCAGCCCCAGCATTTT. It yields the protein CASSPTDQGSNQPQHF.

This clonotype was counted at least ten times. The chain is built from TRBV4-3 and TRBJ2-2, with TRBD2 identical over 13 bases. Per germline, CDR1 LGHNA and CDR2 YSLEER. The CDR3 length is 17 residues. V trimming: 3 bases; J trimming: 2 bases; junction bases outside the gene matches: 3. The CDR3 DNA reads TGCGCCAGCAGCCAGGGACTAGCGGGGCCCAACACCGGGGAGCTGTTTTTT. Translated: CASSQGLAGPNTGELFF.

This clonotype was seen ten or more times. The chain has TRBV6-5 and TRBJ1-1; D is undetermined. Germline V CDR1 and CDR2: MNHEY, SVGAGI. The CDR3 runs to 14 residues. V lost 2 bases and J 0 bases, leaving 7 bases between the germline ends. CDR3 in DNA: TGTGCCAGCAGTTACCGTATATTGAACACTGAAGCTTTCTTT. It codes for CASSYRILNTEAFF.

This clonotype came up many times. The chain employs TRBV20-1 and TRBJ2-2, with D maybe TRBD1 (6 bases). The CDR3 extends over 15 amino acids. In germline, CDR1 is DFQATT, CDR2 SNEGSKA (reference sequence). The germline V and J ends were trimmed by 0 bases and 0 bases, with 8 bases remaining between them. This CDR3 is CSARDWTANTGELFF. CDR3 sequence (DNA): TGCAGTGCTAGAGATTGGACAGCGAACACCGGGGAGCTGTTTTTT.

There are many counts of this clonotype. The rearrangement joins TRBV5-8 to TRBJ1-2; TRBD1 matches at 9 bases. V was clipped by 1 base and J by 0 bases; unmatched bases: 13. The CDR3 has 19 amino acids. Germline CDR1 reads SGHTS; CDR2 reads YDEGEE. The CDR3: CASSLRDREVLGTNYGYTF. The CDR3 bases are TGTGCCAGCAGCTTGAGGGACAGGGAGGTTTTGGGGACTAACTATGGCTACACCTTC.

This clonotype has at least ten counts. The CDR3 spells CASSLGWENSPLHF. Written as DNA, the CDR3 is TGTGCCAGCAGTTTGGGGTGGGAGAATTCACCCCTCCACTTT. The V gene is TRBV12-3 or TRBV12-4, the J gene TRBJ1-6; no clear D gene. Trimming shortened V by 3 bases and J by 7 bases, and 10 bases separated the two germline ends. The CDR3 contains 14 residues.

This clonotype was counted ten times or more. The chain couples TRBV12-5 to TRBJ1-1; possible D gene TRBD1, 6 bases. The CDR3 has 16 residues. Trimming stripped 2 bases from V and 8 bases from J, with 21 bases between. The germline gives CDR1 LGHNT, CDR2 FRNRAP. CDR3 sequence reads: CASGLRTHRELREAFF. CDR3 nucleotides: TGTGCTAGTGGTTTGCGAACCCACAGGGAACTAAGGGAAGCTTTCTTT. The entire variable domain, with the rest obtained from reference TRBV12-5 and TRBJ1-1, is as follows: DARVTQTPRHKVTEMGQEVTMRCQPILGHNTVFWYRQTMMQGLELLAYFRNRAPLDDSGMPKDRFSAEMPDATLATLKIQPSEPRDSAVYFCASGLRTHRELREAFFGQGTRLTVV.

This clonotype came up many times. CDR3 bases: TGTGCCAGCAGTCCCTCCGGGACAGGGGACGGCTACACCTTC. It codes for CASSPSGTGDGYTF. The chain has TRBV2 and TRBJ1-2; 10 bases map to TRBD1. The CDR3 covers 14 residues. The J segment lost 8 bases and the V segment lost 5 bases, leaving 8 bases of the junction unmatched. Germline CDR1 and CDR2: SNHLY and FYNNEI.